Presented here are 26 T cell receptor beta chains from one specimen sequenced in a study of tissue T cells after allogeneic stem cell transplantation. TCRdb keeps only in-frame clones here, not all; method: immunoSEQ multiplex PCR. The sample carries about 4,200 clones, 45% to 55% recorded once. Time point meaning: mouse harvest day 7 after allogeneic transplant. The graft held 10^6 splenic CD5+ T cells and 10^7 T-cell-depleted bone marrow cells. The sequenced sample was lymph node tissue. Receptor source: a female BALB/c mouse given C57BL/6 T cells with graft-versus-host disease after an allogeneic hematopoietic cell transplant.

The table lists this clone with a few counts. All gene names here are mouse names. The sequence runs out 1 residue before the end of the CDR3; the remainder is reconstructed from the germline J gene. The chain has TRBV26 and TRBJ1-6; TRBD1 aligns across 8 bases. TRBJ1-6 carries the ORF label, with uncertain function. V shed 0 bases and J 7 bases; nucleotides not matched to a gene: 2. From germline, CDR1 is KGHPV and CDR2 FQNQEV (reference sequence). The CDR3 loop spans 15 amino acids. CDR3 DNA (partial): TGTGCCAGCAGTCTGTCTTCAGGGGGCAATTCGCCCCTCTAC. Protein product: CASSLSSGGNSPLY. The CDR3 reads in full as CASSLSSGGNSPLYF.

Points on this clone: Germline and genes here are mouse. The sequenced part of the CDR3 DNA is TGTGCCAGCCGAACAGGGGAGGGAATCGACACCTTGTAC. This encodes CASRTGEGIDTLY. The full CDR3 is CASRTGEGIDTLYF. The V gene is TRBV26, the J gene TRBJ2-4; 7 bases fit TRBD1. Read data end 1 residue before the CDR3 end; the end is taken from the germline J gene. The CDR3 totals 14 residues. Germline CDR1 and CDR2: KGHPV and FQNQEV (reference sequence). Trimming took 8 bases from V and 7 from J; bases not matched to a gene: 12.

Concerning this clone itself: Gene names and germline refer to mouse. The read is 1 residue too short to cover the CDR3 end, so that end is filled in from the germline J gene. The V gene is TRBV16, the J gene TRBJ1-1; 11 positions match TRBD1. Germline CDR1 is SGHSA and CDR2 is FRNQAP. The CDR3 contains 16 residues. J was trimmed by 1 base and V by 3 bases; bases with no gene match: 4. The CDR3 DNA, read in part, is TGTGCAAGCAGCTTCCCGGGACAGGGGGGGAACACAGAAGTCTTC. This encodes CASSFPGQGGNTEVF. The entire CDR3 reads CASSFPGQGGNTEVFF. Full variable domain (remainder filled in from reference TRBV16 and TRBJ1-1): NAGVIQTPRHKVTGKGQEATLWCEPISGHSAVFWYRQTIVQGLEFLTYFRNQAPIDDSGMPKERFSAQMPNQSHSTLKIQSTQPQDSAVYLCASSFPGQGGNTEVFFGKGTRLTVV.

As regards this clone: Germline and genes: mouse. The CDR3 end falls 1 residue outside the read, so it is completed with the germline J gene. V usage is TRBV16 and J usage is TRBJ1-2; D call uncertain. V lost 1 base, J lost 1 base, and 4 bases lay in between. The germline V gene has CDR1 SGHSA and CDR2 FRNQAP. The CDR3 consists of 13 residues. CDR3 region: CASSLARNSDYTF. Partial CDR3 DNA: TGTGCAAGCAGCTTAGCCAGAAACTCCGACTACACC.

With regard to this clone: Mouse names are used for the genes. The read comes to an end 1 residue before the CDR3 does, leaving the germline J gene to fill in the end. V gene TRBV26 combines with J gene TRBJ1-1; 7 positions agree with TRBD1. J gave up 0 bases and V 0 bases, and 4 bases lay outside the gene matches. This CDR3 region has 16 residues. Germline CDR1 reads KGHPV; CDR2 reads FQNQEV (reference sequence). CDR3 protein: CASSLSPGTANTEVFF. The CDR3 bases that were read are TGTGCCAGCAGTCTGTCCCCCGGGACAGCAAACACAGAAGTCTTC.

With regard to this clone: Any gene name here is a mouse gene name. Coverage ceases 1 residue before the CDR3 finishes, and the germline J gene fills in the end. This chain uses TRBV16 with TRBJ2-3; 13 nucleotides agree with TRBD2. V lost 8 bases, J lost 1 base, and 9 bases stayed unmatched. There are 17 residues in the CDR3. Per the germline V gene, CDR1 is SGHSA and CDR2 is FRNQAP. The sequenced part of the CDR3 DNA is TGTGCAAGCTCCCAGGACTGGGGGGGCGTAGGTGCAGAAACGCTGTAT. It encodes CASSQDWGGVGAETLY. The entire CDR3 is CASSQDWGGVGAETLYF.

For this clone: Gene names follow the mouse nomenclature. The sequence runs out 1 residue before the end of the CDR3; the remainder is reconstructed from the germline J gene. The chain is built from TRBV31 and TRBJ2-4, with D perhaps TRBD1 or TRBD2 (5 bases each). CDR1 is GKSSPN, CDR2 SITVG, per germline. The V end lost 1 base, the J end lost 6 bases, and 8 bases lay between the germline ends. The CDR3 is made up of 12 amino acids. The CDR3 loop is CAWSRGTNTLYF. The DNA read from the CDR3 is TGTGCCTGGAGTCGGGGGACGAACACCTTGTAC.

On this clone: These gene names are mouse names. The read ends 1 residue early relative to the CDR3; the germline J gene fills the gap. V and J are TRBV26 and TRBJ2-3; D unresolved. CDR1 is KGHPV, CDR2 FQNQEV, per germline (reference sequence). The V end lost 4 bases, the J end lost 0 bases, and 8 bases lay between the germline ends. CDR3 length: 14 residues. The CDR3 DNA, read in part, is TGTGCCAGCAGTCAAAGGGTTAGTGCAGAAACGCTGTAT. Its protein product is CASSQRVSAETLY. The whole CDR3 reads CASSQRVSAETLYF. Combining the CDR3 with reference TRBV26 and TRBJ2-3 gives the whole variable domain NSKVIQTPRYLVKGQGQKAKMRCIPEKGHPVVFWYQQNKNNEFKFLINFQNQEVLQQIDMTEKRFSAECPSNSPCSLEIQSSEAGDSALYLCASSQRVSAETLYFGSGTRLTVL.

A remark on this clone: The germline and genes are mouse ones. The read falls 1 residue short of the CDR3 end, and the missing part is taken from the germline J gene. The chain links TRBV15 to TRBJ2-5, with a weak D call TRBD2 (5 bases). Germline CDR1 and CDR2: SGHND and FRSKSL. The V end was cut by 4 bases, the J end by 0 bases, with 8 bases between. This CDR3 spans 14 amino acids. Incomplete CDR3 DNA: TGTGCCAGCAGTTCCTCTGGGAACCAAGACACCCAGTAC. It translates to CASSSSGNQDTQY. The complete CDR3 protein is CASSSSGNQDTQYF.

As regards this clone: Germline and genes here are mouse. The missing CDR3 end, 1 residue past where the read stops, is filled in from the germline J gene. J is TRBJ1-6 and V is TRBV19; 9 nucleotides match TRBD1. TRBJ1-6 is given ORF status, its function remaining uncertain. The length of the CDR3 is 13 residues. V shed 6 bases, J shed 6 bases, and the junction held 1 base outside the gene matches. Germline values: CDR1 FNHDT, CDR2 SITEND (reference sequence). The CDR3 protein is CASTGQGNSPLYF. The covered CDR3 bases are TGTGCCAGCACGGGACAGGGTAATTCGCCCCTCTAC.

Worth noting for this clone: All gene names here are mouse names. The read gets to within 1 residue of the CDR3 end, and the germline J gene fills in the rest. The J gene is TRBJ2-2, the V gene TRBV26; 9 bases match TRBD1. Germline V gives CDR1 KGHPV, CDR2 FQNQEV (reference sequence). The CDR3 is made up of 16 amino acids. V gave up 1 base and J gave up 3 bases; unmatched junction bases: 3. This chain's CDR3 is CASSLWTGVDTGQLYF. The CDR3 bases that were read are TGTGCCAGCAGTCTGTGGACAGGGGTGGACACCGGGCAGCTCTAC.

Details on this clone: Any gene name here is a mouse gene name. Read sequence stops 1 residue before the CDR3 end, and the germline J gene provides the missing end. V and J are TRBV26 and TRBJ2-4; D unclear. CDR1 is KGHPV, CDR2 FQNQEV, per germline (reference sequence). This CDR3 is 13 amino acids long. The V end was cut by 6 bases, the J end by 0 bases, with 7 bases between. CDR3 DNA (partial): TGTGCCAGCAGCCTTGGGAGTCAAAACACCTTGTAC. It is translated as CASSLGSQNTLY. The whole CDR3 is CASSLGSQNTLYF.

Concerning this clone itself: All gene names here are mouse names. Read data end 1 residue before the CDR3 end; the end is taken from the germline J gene. The rearrangement links TRBV14 to TRBJ2-2; the D call may be TRBD1 or TRBD2 (5 bases each). The V gene lost 2 bases and the J gene lost 4 bases, with 9 bases spanning the gap. The CDR3 has 14 amino acids. Looked up from germline, CDR1 is SGHDT and CDR2 is FRDEAV. Incomplete CDR3 DNA: TGTGCCAGCAGTTTTGGGGACGGCACCGGGCAGCTCTAC. This translates into CASSFGDGTGQLY. The entire CDR3 reads CASSFGDGTGQLYF.

This clone was observed a single time. Genes here carry mouse names. The CDR3 end is not reached by the read, which stops 1 residue before it; the germline J gene fills it in. The chain has TRBV3 and TRBJ2-5; the match to TRBD2 covers 8 bases. This CDR3 is 14 amino acids long. CDR1 and CDR2 (germline): SNHLY, FYNGKV (reference sequence). V trimming: 5 bases; J trimming: 5 bases; junction bases outside the gene matches: 6. CDR3 in amino acids: CASSPRLGRDTQYF. The CDR3 DNA, read in part, is TGTGCCAGCAGCCCCCGACTGGGGAGAGACACCCAGTAC.

By sample share, this clone is large (0.1 to 1%). The germline and genes are mouse ones. The read terminates 1 residue ahead of where the CDR3 ends, so the germline J gene completes it. The rearrangement links TRBV14 to TRBJ1-2; TRBD1 is a possible D gene (6 bases). The CDR3 loop spans 14 amino acids. The germline V gene has CDR1 SGHDT and CDR2 FRDEAV. The V end was cut by 5 bases, the J end by 0 bases, with 11 bases between. The CDR3 reads CASSTGTTNSDYTF. CDR3 DNA (partial): TGTGCCAGCAGCACCGGGACAACAAACTCCGACTACACC.

A few counts support this clone. These gene names are mouse names. In the same sample, other DNA sequences code for this CDR3. This CDR3 is CASSLRGDTQYF. The sequenced part of the CDR3 DNA is TGTGCCAGCAGTCTCAGGGGGGACACCCAGTAC. The V gene is TRBV26, the J gene TRBJ2-5; 7 bases fit TRBD1. The CDR3 is cut off 1 residue early in the read; its end comes from the germline J gene. The J segment lost 6 bases and the V segment lost 3 bases, leaving 0 bases of the junction unmatched. Germline V lookup: CDR1 KGHPV, CDR2 FQNQEV (reference sequence). The CDR3 is 12 residues long.

Comments on this clone: Mouse names are used for the genes. The read is 1 residue too short to cover the CDR3 end, so that end is filled in from the germline J gene. V usage is TRBV13-1 and J usage is TRBJ2-1; 10 nucleotides align to TRBD2. The V segment lost 4 bases and the J segment 1 base; nucleotides outside the gene matches: 2. The CDR3 covers 15 residues. Germline CDR1 reads NSHNY; CDR2 reads SYGAGN. CDR3 region: CASSPGGANYAEQFF. CDR3 DNA, as far as it was read: TGTGCCAGCAGTCCTGGGGGGGCGAACTATGCTGAGCAGTTC.

On this clone: Gene and germline names: mouse. The CDR3 end lies 1 residue beyond the end of the read and is filled in from the germline J gene. The chain joins TRBV1 to TRBJ2-5; D gene unclear. Trimming left V 0 bases short and J 2 bases short, with 9 bases between. The CDR3 consists of 15 residues. CDR1 NSQYPW and CDR2 LRSPGD come from the germline V gene (reference sequence). The CDR3 loop reads CTCSADFGSQDTQYF. CDR3 bases read: TGCACCTGCAGTGCAGATTTCGGGTCCCAAGACACCCAGTAC.

In this sample, this clone turned up a few times. Germline and genes here are mouse. The CDR3 DNA, read in part, is TGTGCCAGCAGTGCTGGGGGGGCGAGCTCCTATGAACAGTAC. It specifies CASSAGGASSYEQY. In full, the CDR3 is CASSAGGASSYEQYF. V usage is TRBV13-3 and J usage is TRBJ2-7; 10 nucleotides match TRBD2. The read ends 1 residue early relative to the CDR3; the germline J gene fills the gap. The ends lost 3 bases at V and 0 bases at J; junction bases unmatched: 3. The CDR3 totals 15 residues. Germline assignment: CDR1 NNHDY and CDR2 SYVADS.

About this clone itself: Gene and germline names: mouse. With the read ending 1 residue before the CDR3 end, the germline J gene is used to fill in that end. The chain links TRBV31 to TRBJ2-4; the match to TRBD1 covers 8 bases. This CDR3 spans 15 amino acids. CDR1 and CDR2 (germline): GKSSPN, SITVG. Unmatched junction bases numbered 3, after V lost 0 bases and J lost 1 base. CDR3 region: CAWSLDRGGQNTLYF. CDR3 DNA, as far as it was read: TGTGCCTGGAGTCTAGACAGGGGCGGTCAAAACACCTTGTAC.

As regards this clone: Gene names are mouse gene names. The read finishes 1 residue shy of the CDR3 end, and the germline J gene is used to complete it. The chain carries TRBV3 and TRBJ2-4; no definite D call. V lost 4 bases and J lost 0, with 5 bases in between. CDR1 SNHLY and CDR2 FYNGKV come from the germline V gene (reference sequence). The CDR3 spans 13 residues. The CDR3 DNA, read in part, is TGTGCCAGCAGCTCCAGTAGTCAAAACACCTTGTAC. Translating it yields CASSSSSQNTLY. The whole CDR3 is CASSSSSQNTLYF.

With respect to this clone: Germline and genes: mouse. The read ends 1 residue early relative to the CDR3; the germline J gene fills the gap. The genes are TRBV26 and TRBJ2-1; D is perhaps TRBD2 (6 bases). CDR3 length: 14 residues. V was trimmed by 4 bases and J by 0 bases, leaving 7 bases between them. Per germline, CDR1 KGHPV and CDR2 FQNQEV (reference sequence). The CDR3 is CASSRDFNYAEQFF. CDR3 DNA, as far as it was read: TGTGCCAGCAGTCGGGACTTTAACTATGCTGAGCAGTTC. Full variable domain (missing parts from reference TRBV26 and TRBJ2-1): NSKVIQTPRYLVKGQGQKAKMRCIPEKGHPVVFWYQQNKNNEFKFLINFQNQEVLQQIDMTEKRFSAECPSNSPCSLEIQSSEAGDSALYLCASSRDFNYAEQFFGPGTRLTVL.

About this clone itself: Genes here carry mouse names. The read stops 1 residue short of the end of the CDR3; the missing end is completed from the germline J gene. V and J are TRBV26 and TRBJ1-3; weak D call: TRBD1 (6 bases). There are 16 residues in the CDR3. With 0 bases removed from V and 2 bases from J, the gap between germline ends came to 11 bases. From germline, CDR1 is KGHPV and CDR2 FQNQEV (reference sequence). Partial CDR3 DNA: TGTGCCAGCAGTCTGTCGCCCAGGGGCCCTGGAAATACGCTCTAT. Encoded protein: CASSLSPRGPGNTLY. The whole CDR3 sequence is CASSLSPRGPGNTLYF.

This clone qualifies as medium-sized. The gene names here belong to mouse. The read halts 1 residue ahead of the CDR3 end, with the missing end drawn from the germline J gene. The V call is TRBV29, the J call TRBJ2-1, with no clear D. CDR1 and CDR2 (germline): MSHET, SYDVDS. V shed 3 bases and J shed 0 bases, with 9 bases lying between them. The CDR3 runs 15 residues. CDR3: CASSFDKINYAEQFF. Incomplete CDR3 DNA: TGTGCTAGCAGTTTCGACAAAATTAACTATGCTGAGCAGTTC.

This clone has only a few counts. Gene names refer to mouse genes. The CDR3 end falls 1 residue outside the read, so it is completed with the germline J gene. The chain is built from TRBV23 and TRBJ1-4; the DNA was not compared with TRBD1, the D call given in the table. Germline assignment: CDR1 KGHTA and CDR2 FQNQQP. This CDR3 is 15 amino acids long. The CDR3 loop is CSSSQGQGSNERLFF. CDR3 DNA, as far as it was read: TGCTCCAGCAGTCAGGGACAGGGTTCCAACGAAAGATTATTT.

As for this clone: Gene names denote mouse genes. From the germline J gene comes the end of the CDR3, since the read stops 1 residue before it. J is TRBJ2-5 and V is TRBV13-2; D uncertain. The V and J ends lost 3 bases and 3 bases respectively, with 5 bases between them. The CDR3 extends over 12 amino acids. CDR1 and CDR2 (germline): NNHNN, SYGAGS (reference sequence). The DNA read from the CDR3 is TGTGCCAGCGGTGGACAACAAGACACCCAGTAC. Protein sequence: CASGGQQDTQY. The CDR3 as a whole reads CASGGQQDTQYF.